In this sample, the clone carrying this TCR beta chain turned up many times. The antigen remains undetermined. Germline loops: CDR1 LNHDA, CDR2 SQIVND (reference sequence). CDR3 length equals 15 residues. Trimming took 5 bases from V and 1 from J; bases not matched to a gene: 7. This specimen comes from a study of regulatory T cells in long-lasting Graves disease. Findings of the study overall: New patients shared roughly 1,000 public clonotypes, and persistent patients shared more, with a few thousand.

TCR beta libraries were built with iRepertoire HTBI primers and Arm-PCR of CDR3 regions. TCRdb used MiXCR to reprocess the multiplex PCR reads, holding one entry per CDR3 protein. This sample has about 400,000 distinct CDR3 sequences, with approximately 15% found just once. Time point in this sample: newly diagnosed GD, antithyroid drugs for less than 3 months. The TCR library used RNA extracted from PBMCs. Approximately 8.9-milliliter peripheral blood samples went into EDTA tubes. The data were also submitted as part of a second study, on T cells in Graves' hyperthyroidism and ophthalmopathy. That report notes: The TCR CDR3 was amplified in a first-round RT-PCR using the HTBI primer set.

The specimen comprised peripheral blood mononuclear cells (PBMCs), sampled at new diagnosis, from a patient treated with antithyroid drugs. V gene TRBV19 combines with J gene TRBJ1-1, with 7 bases lining up with TRBD1. The clonotype was recovered from a woman in her 40s with Graves disease. The CDR3 coding sequence is TGTGCCAGTAGTCCCCGGGACAGCCGGAACACTGAAGCTTTCTTT. This translates into CASSPRDSRNTEAFF. Full variable domain (outside the CDR3, taken from reference TRBV19 and TRBJ1-1): DGGITQSPKYLFRKEGQNVTLSCEQNLNHDAMYWYRQDPGQGLRLIYYSQIVNDFQKGDIAEGYSVSREKKESFPLTVTSAQKNPTAFYLCASSPRDSRNTEAFFGQGTRLTVV.